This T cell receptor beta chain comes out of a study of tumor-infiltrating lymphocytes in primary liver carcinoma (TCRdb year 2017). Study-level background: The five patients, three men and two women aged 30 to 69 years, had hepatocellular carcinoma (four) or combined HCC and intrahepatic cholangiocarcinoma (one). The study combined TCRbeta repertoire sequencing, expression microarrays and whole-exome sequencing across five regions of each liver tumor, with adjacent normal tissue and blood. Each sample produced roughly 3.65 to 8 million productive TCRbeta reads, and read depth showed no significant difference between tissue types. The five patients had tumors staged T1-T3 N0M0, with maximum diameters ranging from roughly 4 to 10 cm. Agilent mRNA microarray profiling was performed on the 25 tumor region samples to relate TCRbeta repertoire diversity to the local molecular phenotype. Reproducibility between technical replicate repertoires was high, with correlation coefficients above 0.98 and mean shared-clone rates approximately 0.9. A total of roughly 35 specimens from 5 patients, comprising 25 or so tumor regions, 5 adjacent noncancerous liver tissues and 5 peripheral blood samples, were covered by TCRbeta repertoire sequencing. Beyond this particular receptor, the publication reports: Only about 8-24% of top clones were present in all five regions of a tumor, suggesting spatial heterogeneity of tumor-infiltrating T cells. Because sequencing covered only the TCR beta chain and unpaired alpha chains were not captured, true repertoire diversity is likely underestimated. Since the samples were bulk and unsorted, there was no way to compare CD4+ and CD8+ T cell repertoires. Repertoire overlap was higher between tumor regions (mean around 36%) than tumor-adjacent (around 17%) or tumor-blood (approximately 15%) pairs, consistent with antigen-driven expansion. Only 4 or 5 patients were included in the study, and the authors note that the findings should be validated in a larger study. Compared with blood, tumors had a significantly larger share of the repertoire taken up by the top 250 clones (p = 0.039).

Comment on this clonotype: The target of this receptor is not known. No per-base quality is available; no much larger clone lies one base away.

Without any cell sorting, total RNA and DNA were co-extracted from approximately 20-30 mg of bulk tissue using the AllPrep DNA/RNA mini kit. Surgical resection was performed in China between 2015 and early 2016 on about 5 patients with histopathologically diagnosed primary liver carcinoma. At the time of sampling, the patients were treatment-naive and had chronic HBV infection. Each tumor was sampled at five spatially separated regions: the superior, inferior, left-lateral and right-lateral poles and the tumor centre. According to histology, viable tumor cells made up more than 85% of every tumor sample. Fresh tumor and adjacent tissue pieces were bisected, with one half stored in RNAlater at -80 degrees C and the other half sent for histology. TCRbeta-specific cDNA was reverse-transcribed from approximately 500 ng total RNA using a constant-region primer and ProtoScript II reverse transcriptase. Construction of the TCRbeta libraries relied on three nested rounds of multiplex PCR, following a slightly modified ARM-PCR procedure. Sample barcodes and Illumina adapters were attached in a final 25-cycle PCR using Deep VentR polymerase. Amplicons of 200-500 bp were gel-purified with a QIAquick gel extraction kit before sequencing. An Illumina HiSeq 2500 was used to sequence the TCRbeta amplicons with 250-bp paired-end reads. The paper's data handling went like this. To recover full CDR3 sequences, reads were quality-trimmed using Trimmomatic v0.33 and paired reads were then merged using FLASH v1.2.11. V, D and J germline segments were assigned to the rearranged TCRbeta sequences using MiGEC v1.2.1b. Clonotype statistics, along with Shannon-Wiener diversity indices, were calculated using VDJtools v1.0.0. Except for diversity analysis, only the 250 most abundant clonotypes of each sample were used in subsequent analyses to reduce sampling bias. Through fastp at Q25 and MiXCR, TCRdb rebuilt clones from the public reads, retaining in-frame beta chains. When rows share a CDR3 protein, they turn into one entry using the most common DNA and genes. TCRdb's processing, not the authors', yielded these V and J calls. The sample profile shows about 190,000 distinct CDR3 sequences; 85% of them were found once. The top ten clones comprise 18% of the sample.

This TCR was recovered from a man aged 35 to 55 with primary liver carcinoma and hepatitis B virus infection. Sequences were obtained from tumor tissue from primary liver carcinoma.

CDR3 protein: CASIRGYTCTQYF. The DNA reads as follows: TGTGCCAGCATCCGAGGATACACATGTACGCAGTATTTT. The receptor chain draws on TRBV14 and TRBJ2-3; no D gene can be assigned with confidence. V loses 7 bases, J loses 8 bases, and the germline ends lie 16 bases apart. The CDR3 goes from the cysteine to the phenylalanine over 13 residues. Of all the DNA, just the CDR3 is kept, 39 bases in frame from base 1. Sequences SGHDN (CDR1) and FVKESK (CDR2) are obtained from the germline V gene.